This T cell receptor beta chain was profiled in a study of T cell responses to AZD1222 COVID-19 vaccine. Produced via immunoSEQ multiplex PCR; TCRdb's table is partial and in-frame only. Of about 99,000 clones in the sample, approximately 90% were seen once. Sequenced here: peripheral blood, sampled on day 0 of AZD1222 vaccination. The clonotype was recovered from an adult in good health.

The CDR3 DNA is TGTGCCAGCAGCCGAGGACAGGCGTTTATCGCCGGGGAGCTGTTTTTT. Translated: CASSRGQAFIAGELFF. The chain is built from TRBV5-8 and TRBJ2-2, with 7 bases matching TRBD1. The CDR3 length is 16 residues. Germline loops: CDR1 SGHTS, CDR2 YDEGEE. V trimming: 4 bases; J trimming: 6 bases; junction bases outside the gene matches: 12.